The T cell receptor beta chain under discussion was sequenced for a study of shared clonotypes between healthy human individuals. The V gene's germline CDR1 is MNHEY and CDR2 SMNVEV (reference sequence). The CDR3 is made up of 13 amino acids. To note about this clone: Its specificity is not known. One end of the junction is discordant with germline, which a read error may explain.

Overall study findings and caveats: Among non-shared clonotypes, generation probabilities were lower than among those shared by all four donors. Blood was the sole source, and tissue repertoires probably differ.

Per the original data handling: ImmunoSEQ output held junction-only sequences without quality scores, so filtering differed. Generated by immunoSEQ multiplex PCR, the TCRdb table keeps only in-frame clones and is missing some. V and J calls and clone size are given by that table; D and trimming were obtained from the DNA. Here the sample spans about 1.5 million clones, approximately 97% being singletons. The chain joins TRBV27 to TRBJ2-1, with D perhaps TRBD2 (6 bases). Material: naive CD4+ T cells sorted from blood. The subset here: CD45RA+ positively selected. This TCR was recovered from a man younger than 40 in good health. The CDR3 region is CAAPPRRVGGEVF. For the CDR3, the DNA is TGTGCCGCCCCACCCCGTCGCGTGGGAGGTGAAGTCTTC.